Listed below are T cell receptor beta chains from one sample, sequenced in a study of molecular identifiers for immune sequencing clone quantification. TCRdb ran MiXCR on the PCR reads and lists one entry per CDR3 protein. The sample has around 470,000 distinct CDR3 sequences; 20% to 25% are singletons. The sequencing input was naive CD8+ T cells from blood, with Jurkat cell RNA spiked in. The receptor set was obtained from a human donor in good health. Some libraries in this study had Jurkat cell RNA spiked in. Both conserved end residues are part of each CDR3. The order of the fields is J gene, D gene, clone size, V gene, CDR3 protein, CDR3 DNA. A D gene is named only where the DNA matches it firmly. Clone size appears in some rows only: once, few, many, or a class for an expanded clone.

>TRBJ2-1|NA|many|TRBV4-3
CASSQETGVRYNEQFF
TGCGCCAGCAGCCAAGAGACGGGAGTTCGGTACAATGAGCAGTTCTTC
>TRBJ2-7|NA|NA|TRBV13
CASSPAGTKDEQYF
TGTGCCAGCAGCCCCGCCGGGACAAAGGACGAGCAGTACTTC
>TRBJ1-5|TRBD1|few|TRBV30
CAWRRTGAWDQPQHF
TGTGCCTGGAGACGTACAGGGGCGTGGGATCAGCCCCAGCATTTT
>TRBJ2-3|NA|many|TRBV18
CASSPGQRFTDTQYF
TGTGCCAGCTCACCAGGACAGAGGTTCACAGATACGCAGTATTTT
>TRBJ2-3|TRBD2|many|TRBV28
CASSHHLIETSGSFFSPYF
TGTGCCAGCAGCCACCACCTCATCGAGACTAGCGGGAGTTTTTTTAGTCCGTATTTT
>TRBJ1-1|NA|NA|TRBV19
CASSLNGMNTGAFF
TGTGCCAGTAGTCTGAACGGGATGAACACTGGAGCTTTCTTT
>TRBJ1-1|TRBD1|NA|TRBV6-5
CASSCSGTGEIYTEALF
TGTGCCAGCAGTTGCTCTGGGACAGGGGAGATTTACACTGAAGCTCTCTTT
>TRBJ2-1|NA|NA|TRBV14
CASSQVGGVPFYEQFF
TGTGCCAGCAGCCAAGTAGGCGGAGTCCCCTTCTATGAGCAGTTCTTC
>TRBJ1-1|TRBD1|NA|TRBV27
CASSLRDSNTEAFF
TGTGCCAGCAGCCTAAGGGACAGTAACACTGAAGCTTTCTTT
>TRBJ2-1|NA|NA|TRBV4-1
CASSQSDRSYNEQFF
TGCGCCAGCAGCCAATCAGACCGCTCCTACAATGAGCAGTTCTTC
>TRBJ2-2|NA|few|TRBV9
CASSETPDGELFF
TGTGCCAGCAGCGAGACACCAGACGGGGAGCTGTTTTTT
>TRBJ2-5|TRBD1|many|TRBV6-5
CASSHSPGQQETQYF
TGTGCCAGCAGTCACAGCCCGGGACAGCAAGAGACCCAGTACTTC
>TRBJ1-2|NA|many|TRBV25-1
CASQGYPGAYGYTF
TGTGCCAGCCAGGGGTACCCCGGGGCCTATGGCTACACCTTC
>TRBJ2-5|TRBD2|NA|TRBV4-1
CASSGGAGGQETQYF
TGCGCCAGCAGTGGTGGGGCGGGGGGGCAAGAGACCCAGTACTTC
>TRBJ1-4|NA|few|TRBV7-9
CASSLNSGEGEKLFF
TGTGCCAGCAGCCTAAACTCAGGGGAGGGTGAAAAACTGTTTTTT
>TRBJ2-1|TRBD1|few|TRBV29-1
CSVVGTGGPNEQFF
TGCAGCGTTGTCGGGACAGGGGGGCCCAATGAGCAGTTCTTC
>TRBJ2-1|NA|few|TRBV7-9
CASSPPRASVTPPYNEQFF
TGTGCCAGCAGCCCCCCCCGGGCTAGCGTTACACCCCCCTACAATGAGCAGTTCTTC
>TRBJ1-1|NA|many|TRBV7-9
CASSPIRMGGLAGAFF
TGTGCCAGCAGCCCCATTAGGATGGGGGGATTGGCGGGAGCTTTCTTT
>TRBJ1-1|NA|NA|TRBV21-1
CASSKVRHDRSMNTEAFF
TGTGCCAGCAGCAAAGTGAGACACGACAGGTCAATGAACACTGAAGCTTTCTTT
>TRBJ2-7|TRBD1|few|TRBV7-2
CASSLTGTGGEQYF
TGTGCCAGCAGCTTGACCGGGACAGGGGGGGAGCAGTACTTC
>TRBJ2-1|TRBD2|NA|TRBV9
CASSPLLAGVLNEQFF
TGTGCCAGCAGCCCCCTGCTAGCGGGAGTGTTAAATGAGCAGTTCTTC
>TRBJ2-1|TRBD1|NA|TRBV7-9
CASSPPGTAYNEQFF
TGTGCCAGCAGCCCTCCGGGGACAGCTTACAATGAGCAGTTCTTC
>TRBJ2-1|TRBD1|NA|TRBV27
CAIQGQGNYNEQFF
TGTGCCATTCAAGGACAGGGGAACTACAATGAGCAGTTCTTC
>TRBJ2-1|NA|many|TRBV2
CASSDNEQFF
TGTGCCAGCAGTGATAATGAGCAGTTCTTC
>TRBJ2-7|NA|few|TRBV9
CASSPYRSSYEQYF
TGTGCCAGCAGCCCGTATCGTAGCTCCTACGAGCAGTACTTC
>TRBJ1-1|NA|many|TRBV6-2/TRBV6-3
CASSQTAGPNTEAFF
TGTGCCAGCAGTCAAACAGCGGGCCCGAACACTGAAGCTTTCTTT
>TRBJ1-1|NA|many|TRBV5-1
CASSLAGVPNTEAFF
TGCGCCAGCAGCTTGGCGGGGGTACCGAACACTGAAGCTTTCTTT
>TRBJ2-7|NA|many|TRBV4-1
CASSLTQALFYEQYF
TGCGCCAGCAGTCTTACCCAGGCGCTATTCTACGAGCAGTACTTC
>TRBJ2-1|TRBD1|NA|TRBV4-3
CASSRGTGFFNEQFF
TGCGCCAGCAGCCGAGGGACAGGGTTTTTCAATGAGCAGTTCTTC
>TRBJ2-1|NA|NA|TRBV4-3
CASSQGLRGNSYNEQFF
TGCGCCAGCAGCCAAGGCCTCCGGGGGAACTCCTACAATGAGCAGTTCTTC
>TRBJ1-6|NA|NA|TRBV27
CASSPVWGGVTYNSPPHF
TGTGCCAGCAGCCCCGTGTGGGGGGGCGTCACCTATAATTCACCCCCCCACTTT
>TRBJ1-1|NA|few|TRBV4-3
CASSLDAVHPEAFF
TGCGCCAGCAGCCTAGACGCGGTACACCCTGAAGCTTTCTTT
>TRBJ1-1|NA|few|TRBV6-2/TRBV6-3
CASSYRLEWVNTEAFF
TGTGCCAGCAGTTACCGCTTAGAGTGGGTGAACACTGAAGCTTTCTTT
>TRBJ1-5|TRBD1|many|TRBV20-1
CSAIVWDRDNQPQHF
TGCAGTGCTATAGTTTGGGACAGGGACAATCAGCCCCAGCATTTT
>TRBJ1-5|TRBD1|NA|TRBV7-9
CASSRTGDSRLNQPQHF
TGTGCCAGCAGCCGGACAGGGGATAGTCGCCTAAATCAGCCCCAGCATTTT
>TRBJ2-5|NA|few|TRBV7-3
CASSPHSLETQYF
TGTGCCAGCAGCCCCCACTCCCTAGAGACCCAGTACTTC